Presented here are 22 T cell receptor beta chains from one specimen sequenced in a study of T cells in Graves' hyperthyroidism and ophthalmopathy. Amplification yielded TCR beta CDR3 regions, with RNA transcripts as the source. First-round RT-PCR with HTBI primers amplified the TCR CDR3 region. TCRdb fed the multiplex PCR reads into MiXCR, producing one record per CDR3 protein. Of approximately 380,000 distinct CDR3 sequences listed, approximately 19% are singletons. The sample taken for sequencing was blood. Every receptor here comes from a woman aged 18-29 years with Graves' hyperthyroidism.

This clonotype was recorded many times. The chain links TRBV5-6 to TRBJ1-5; D remains unclear. V was cut by 4 bases and J by 8 bases, with 10 bases left in between. The germline CDR1 and CDR2 sequences are SGHDT and YYEEEE. The CDR3 runs to 12 residues. The CDR3 sequence is CASSHREEPQHF. CDR3 DNA: TGTGCCAGCAGCCACCGGGAGGAGCCCCAGCATTTT. Full variable domain (outside the CDR3, taken from reference TRBV5-6 and TRBJ1-5): DAGVTQSPTHLIKTRGQQVTLRCSPKSGHDTVSWYQQALGQGPQFIFQYYEEEERQRGNFPDRFSGHQFPNYSSELNVNALLLGDSALYLCASSHREEPQHFGDGTRLSIL.

In this sample, this clonotype turned up many times. The J gene is TRBJ2-6, the V gene TRBV3-1; possibly TRBD2 for D (5 bases). V gave up 2 bases and J gave up 1 base, with 9 bases separating them. The CDR3 has 16 amino acids. CDR1 LGHDT and CDR2 YNNKEL come from the germline V gene (reference sequence). DNA for the CDR3: TGTGCCAGCAGCCAATCGGGGATGTCTGGGGCCAACGTCCTGACTTTC. This encodes CASSQSGMSGANVLTF.

This chain uses TRBV4-1 with TRBJ1-2; D remains unclear. Trimming took 0 bases from V and 8 from J, leaving 19 bases between them. CDR1 and CDR2 (germline): MGHRA, YSYEKL. This CDR3 spans 16 amino acids. The CDR3 DNA reads as TGCGCCAGCAGCCAAGATGTCCATCCGGAAACCTCCGGCTACACCTTC. Translation gives CASSQDVHPETSGYTF.

This clonotype was recorded at least ten times. V is TRBV6-1 and J is TRBJ1-5; D is unclear. V was clipped by 4 bases and J by 4 bases, with 8 bases between them. From germline, CDR1 is MNHNS and CDR2 SASEGT. CDR3 length equals 13 residues. In DNA, the CDR3 is TGTGCCAGCAGTGGACGGACTAATCAGCCCCAGCATTTT. It translates to CASSGRTNQPQHF.

This chain's CDR3 is CASSLTELNTEAFF. The CDR3 DNA reads as TGTGCCAGCAGTTTAACGGAGCTGAACACTGAAGCTTTCTTT. The V gene is TRBV12-3 or TRBV12-4, the J gene TRBJ1-1; D call uncertain. V lost 2 bases and J lost 0, with 7 bases in between. The CDR3 has 14 amino acids.

This clonotype was seen at least ten times. The chain couples TRBV27 to TRBJ2-3; D possibly corresponds to TRBD1 (6 bases). Per germline, CDR1 MNHEY and CDR2 SMNVEV (reference sequence). The V gene lost 3 bases and the J gene lost 3 bases, with 10 bases spanning the gap. The CDR3 has 14 residues. The chain's CDR3 is CASSFNRVTDTQYF. CDR3 DNA: TGTGCCAGCAGTTTCAACAGGGTTACAGATACGCAGTATTTT.

With respect to this clonotype: One junction end disagrees with the germline gene, perhaps due to a read error. The chain recombines TRBV11-2 with TRBJ2-7; TRBD1 is a possible D gene (6 bases). CDR3 length: 15 residues. Germline CDR1 reads SGHAT; CDR2 reads FQNNGV. The CDR3 sequence is CAGSLEAGAIGEQYF. The DNA of the CDR3 is TGTGCCGGCAGCTTAGAGGCAGGGGCCATAGGGGAGCAGTACTTC.

V is TRBV20-1 and J is TRBJ2-5, with 9 bases that match TRBD1. J gave up 5 bases and V 7 bases, and 5 bases lay outside the gene matches. The CDR3 totals 12 residues. The germline V gene has CDR1 DFQATT and CDR2 SNEGSKA (reference sequence). The CDR3 here is CSVGQGRETQYF. The CDR3 DNA reads TGCAGTGTGGGACAGGGACGGGAGACCCAGTACTTC.

The chain is built from TRBV7-2 and TRBJ2-7, with unresolved D. The CDR3 sequence is 13 residues long. With 3 bases removed from V and 2 bases from J, the gap between germline ends came to 8 bases. The germline CDR1 and CDR2 sequences are SGHTA and FQGNSA. The CDR3 DNA is TGTGCCAGCAGCTTGGGTGCGACCTACGAGCAGTACTTC. Encoded protein: CASSLGATYEQYF.

This clonotype was observed at least ten times. The chain carries TRBV6-2 or TRBV6-3 and TRBJ2-2, with D possibly TRBD2 on 5 matching bases. CDR3 length: 14 amino acids. V lost 6 bases to trimming and J lost 2 bases, with 10 bases between them. Germline V lookup: CDR1 MNHEY, CDR2 SVGEGT. DNA of the CDR3: TGTGCCAGCAGCAACCGACTAAACACCGGGGAGCTGTTTTTT. This translates into CASSNRLNTGELFF.

This clonotype was picked up many times. This CDR3 is CASSQRTDANYGYTF. CDR3 sequence (DNA): TGTGCCAGCAGCCAAAGGACGGACGCTAACTATGGCTACACCTTC. The rearrangement links TRBV3-1 to TRBJ1-2; no clear D. The CDR3 runs 15 residues. CDR1 is LGHDT and CDR2 is YNNKEL in the germline V gene (reference sequence). Deletions cut 2 bases from V and 0 bases from J, with 10 bases between.

The chain links TRBV6-1 to TRBJ1-2; a weak D match, TRBD1 (5 bases). This CDR3 has 15 amino acids. Germline loops: CDR1 MNHNS, CDR2 SASEGT. V was trimmed by 0 bases and J by 7 bases, leaving 15 bases between them. The CDR3 is CASSEASPQGTGYTF. The CDR3 nucleotides are TGTGCCAGCAGTGAAGCTTCGCCCCAGGGTACTGGCTACACCTTC.

The chain is built from TRBV7-2 and TRBJ1-1, with D possibly being TRBD1 (5 bases). Trimming took 2 bases from V and 4 from J, leaving 11 bases between them. The CDR3 extends over 14 amino acids. Germline CDR1 SGHTA, CDR2 FQGNSA. In nucleotides, the CDR3 is TGTGCCAGCAGCTTACATTGGGGGAGCACTGAAGCTTTCTTT. This gives the protein CASSLHWGSTEAFF.

This clonotype occurred many times. This chain joins TRBV12-3 or TRBV12-4 and TRBJ1-1; unclear D gene. The CDR3 length is 15 residues. Trimming cost V 1 base and J 0 bases, with 9 bases left between them. The CDR3 is CASSLEVGLNTEAFF. CDR3 in DNA: TGTGCCAGCAGTTTAGAGGTAGGCTTGAACACTGAAGCTTTCTTT.

In its sample, this clonotype was seen many times. This sequence joins TRBV12-3 or TRBV12-4 and TRBJ1-2, with 7 bases aligning to TRBD1. The V gene end was trimmed by 6 bases and the J gene end by 2 bases; junction bases not matched to a gene: 3. The CDR3 runs 13 residues. In DNA form, the CDR3 reads TGTGCCAGCAGGTGGACAGGAAACTATGGCTACACCTTC. Translated, it gives CASRWTGNYGYTF.

This clonotype has a count of ten or more. V is TRBV12-3 or TRBV12-4 and J is TRBJ2-5; either TRBD1 or TRBD2 may supply D (6 bases each). With 5 bases removed from V and 3 bases from J, the gap between germline ends came to 10 bases. The CDR3 length is 13 residues. The CDR3 spells CASSAGGKETQYF. Written as DNA, the CDR3 is TGTGCCAGCAGTGCCGGGGGCAAAGAGACCCAGTACTTC.

The chain carries TRBV28 and TRBJ2-2, with D possibly matching TRBD1 (6 bases). Germline lookup yields CDR1 MDHEN and CDR2 SYDVKM. Deletions cut 4 bases from V and 3 bases from J, with 18 bases between. CDR3 length: 17 residues. CDR3 in DNA: TGTGCCAGCAGTTCAGGGGTGTGGATAGTGCACACCGGGGAGCTGTTTTTT. It yields the protein CASSSGVWIVHTGELFF.

This clonotype was found many times. The CDR3, as DNA: TGTGCCAGCAGCGGATGGGGTGGACGTGGCGCCGGGGAGCTGTTTTTT. This codes for CASSGWGGRGAGELFF. J is TRBJ2-2 and V is TRBV11-2; D remains unclear. Germline-derived CDR1 and CDR2 are SGHAT and FQNNGV. This CDR3 has 16 residues. With 5 bases removed from V and 6 bases from J, the gap between germline ends came to 19 bases.

This clonotype was recorded at least ten times. The chain links TRBV30 to TRBJ2-5; possibly TRBD1 or TRBD2 for D (6 bases each). Germline assignment: CDR1 GTSNPN and CDR2 SVGIG (reference sequence). The CDR3 extends over 12 amino acids. V shed 5 bases and J shed 4 bases, with 11 bases lying between them. The CDR3 DNA reads TGTGCCTGGTTGGGGGGCGGAGAGACCCAGTACTTC. Amino acid sequence: CAWLGGGETQYF.

Many counts were recorded for this clonotype. The J gene is TRBJ1-5, the V gene TRBV4-1, with 9 bases identical to TRBD1. The junction had 9 bases not matched to a gene; V was cut back by 1 base and J by 11 bases. The V gene's germline CDR1 is MGHRA and CDR2 YSYEKL. The CDR3 has 15 amino acids. The CDR3 region is CASSQALGQGGTQHF. CDR3 DNA: TGCGCCAGCAGCCAAGCTTTGGGACAGGGAGGGACCCAGCATTTT.

V is TRBV5-6 and J is TRBJ2-7, with D tentatively TRBD1 or TRBD2 (5 bases each). CDR3 size: 14 residues. V was cut by 1 base and J by 2 bases, with 10 bases left in between. Germline assignment: CDR1 SGHDT and CDR2 YYEEEE. CDR3 DNA sequence: TGTGCCAGCAGCTTGACCGGGGCGACCTACGAGCAGTACTTC. It specifies CASSLTGATYEQYF.

This clonotype has just a few counts. The DNA for the CDR3 is TGCGCCAGCAATCTACAGGCGGGGGAGCAGCAGTACTTC. Its protein is CASNLQAGEQQYF. The chain employs TRBV5-1 and TRBJ2-7; 7 positions match TRBD2. The ends lost 6 bases at V and 8 bases at J; junction bases unmatched: 11. Germline lookup yields CDR1 SGHRS and CDR2 YFSETQ. This CDR3 has 13 amino acids. The full variable domain, in which reference TRBV5-1 and TRBJ2-7 provide the parts outside the CDR3, is KAGVTQTPRYLIKTRGQQVTLSCSPISGHRSVSWYQQTPGQGLQFLFEYFSETQRNKGNFPGRFSGRQFSNSRSEMNVSTLELGDSALYLCASNLQAGEQQYFGPGTRLTVT.